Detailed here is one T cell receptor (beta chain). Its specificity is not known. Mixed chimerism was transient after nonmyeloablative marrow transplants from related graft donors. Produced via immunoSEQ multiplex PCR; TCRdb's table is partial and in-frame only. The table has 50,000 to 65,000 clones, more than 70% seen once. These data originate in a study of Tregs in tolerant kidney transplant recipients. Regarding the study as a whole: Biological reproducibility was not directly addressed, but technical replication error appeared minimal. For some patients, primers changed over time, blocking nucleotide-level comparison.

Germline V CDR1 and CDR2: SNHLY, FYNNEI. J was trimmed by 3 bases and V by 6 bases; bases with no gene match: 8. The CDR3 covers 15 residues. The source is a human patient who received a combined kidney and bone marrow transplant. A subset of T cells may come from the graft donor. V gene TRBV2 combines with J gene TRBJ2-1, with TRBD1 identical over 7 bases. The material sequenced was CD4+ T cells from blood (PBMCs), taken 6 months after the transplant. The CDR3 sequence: CASRSGTVLYNEQFF. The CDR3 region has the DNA TGTGCCAGCAGGTCCGGGACAGTTCTCTACAATGAGCAGTTCTTC.